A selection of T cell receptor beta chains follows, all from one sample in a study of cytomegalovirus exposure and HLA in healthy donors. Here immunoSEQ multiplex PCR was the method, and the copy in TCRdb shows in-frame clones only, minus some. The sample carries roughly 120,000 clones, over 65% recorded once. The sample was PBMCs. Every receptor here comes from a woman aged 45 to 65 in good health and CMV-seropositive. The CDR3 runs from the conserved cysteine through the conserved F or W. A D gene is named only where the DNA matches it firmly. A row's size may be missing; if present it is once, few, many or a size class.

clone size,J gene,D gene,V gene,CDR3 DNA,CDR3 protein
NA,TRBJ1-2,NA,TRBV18,TGTGCCAGCTCACTATCGTCAGGGGCGATTGAAGGTGGCTACACCTTC,CASSLSSGAIEGGYTF
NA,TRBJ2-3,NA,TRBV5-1,TGCGCCAGCAGCCAGGGGACTCTCTTCGGGGGGACTGGCACAGATACGCAGTATTTT,CASSQGTLFGGTGTDTQYF
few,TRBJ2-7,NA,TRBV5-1,TGCGCCAGCAGCAAAGCCGGACAGTACGAGCAGTACTTC,CASSKAGQYEQYF
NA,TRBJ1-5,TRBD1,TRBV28,TGTGCCAGCAGTTCTAAGGCCGGGACAGCGGGTAGGGATCAGCCCCAGCATTTT,CASSSKAGTAGRDQPQHF
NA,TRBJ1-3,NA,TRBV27,TGTGCCAGCAGTTACGAGGCTGGAAACACCATATATTTT,CASSYEAGNTIYF
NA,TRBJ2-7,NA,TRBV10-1,TGCGCCAGCTTAAACAAGGGGGAGGGATCCTACGAGCAGTACTTC,CASLNKGEGSYEQYF
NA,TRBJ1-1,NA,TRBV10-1,TGCGCCAGCAGTGAGGACACCATGAACACTGAAGCTTTCTTT,CASSEDTMNTEAFF
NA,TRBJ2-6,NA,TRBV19,TGTGCCAGTAGACAGGGCTCTGGGGCCAACGTCCTGACTTTC,CASRQGSGANVLTF
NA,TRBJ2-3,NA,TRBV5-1,TGCGCCAGCAGCTTGGACGGACAGTCTAGCACAGATACGCAGTATTTT,CASSLDGQSSTDTQYF
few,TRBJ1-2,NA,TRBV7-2,TGTGCCAGCAGCTTAGTCTATGTGGATGGCTACACCTTC,CASSLVYVDGYTF
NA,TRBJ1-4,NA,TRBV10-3,TGTGCCGCGTCAAGTGCAACTAATGAAAAACTGTTTTTT,CAASSATNEKLFF
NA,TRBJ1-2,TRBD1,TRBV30,TGTGCCTGGAGTGCGGGCAGGGGGAACTATGGCTACACCTTC,CAWSAGRGNYGYTF
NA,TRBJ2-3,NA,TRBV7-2,TGTGCCAGCAGTAACGCTATCACAGATACGCAGTATTTT,CASSNAITDTQYF